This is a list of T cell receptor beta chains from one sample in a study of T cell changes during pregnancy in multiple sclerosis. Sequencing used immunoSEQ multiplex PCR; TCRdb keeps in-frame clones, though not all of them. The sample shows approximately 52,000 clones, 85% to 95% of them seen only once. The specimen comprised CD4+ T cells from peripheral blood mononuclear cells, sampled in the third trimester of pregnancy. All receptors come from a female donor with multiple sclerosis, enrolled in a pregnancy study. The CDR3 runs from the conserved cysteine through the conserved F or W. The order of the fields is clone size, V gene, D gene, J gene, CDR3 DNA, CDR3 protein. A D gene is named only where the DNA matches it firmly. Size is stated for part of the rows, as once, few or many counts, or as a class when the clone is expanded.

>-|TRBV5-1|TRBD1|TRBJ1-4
TGCGCCAGCAGCTGGACGGGGACAGGGGGTAATGAAAAACTGTTTTTT
CASSWTGTGGNEKLFF
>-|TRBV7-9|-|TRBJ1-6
TGTGCCAGCAGCTTAGAGGGGGTTAATTCACCCCTCCACTTT
CASSLEGVNSPLHF
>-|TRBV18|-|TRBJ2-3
TGTGCCAGCTCACCACTTCCTGCGGGCGCCACAGATACGCAGTATTTT
CASSPLPAGATDTQYF
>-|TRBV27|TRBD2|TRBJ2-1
TGTGCCAGCACCATTAGCGGGGGGGCCGGGGCCTACAATGAGCAGTTCTTC
CASTISGGAGAYNEQFF
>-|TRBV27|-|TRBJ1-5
TGTGCCAGCGCCCCCCGAGGCGAGGATCAGCCCCAGCATTTT
CASAPRGEDQPQHF
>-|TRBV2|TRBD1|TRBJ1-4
TGTGCCAGCAGTGAAAGGGGGCCGGATGAAAAACTGTTTTTT
CASSERGPDEKLFF
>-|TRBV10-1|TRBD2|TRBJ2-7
TGCGCCAGCAGTGAGTCCTTGACTAGCGGGGTATACGAGCAGTACTTC
CASSESLTSGVYEQYF
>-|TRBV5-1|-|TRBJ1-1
TGCGCCAGCAGCTTGTGGGCGACAGAAACGAACACTGAAGCTTTCTTT
CASSLWATETNTEAFF
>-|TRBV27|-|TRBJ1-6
TGTGCCAGCAGTCGAGGCGCCGACAATTCACCCCTCCACTTT
CASSRGADNSPLHF
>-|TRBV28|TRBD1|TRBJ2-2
TGTGCCAGCAGTTTTAACAGGGGGTACACCGGGGAGCTGTTTTTT
CASSFNRGYTGELFF
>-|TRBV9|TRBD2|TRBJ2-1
TGTGCCACCAACGAAGCGGGGGATCCCCGGCTTACGATTTACGGTGAGCAGTTCTTC
CATNEAGDPRLTIYGEQFF
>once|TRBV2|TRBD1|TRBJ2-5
TGTGCCAGCAACAGACAGGGGCAAGAGACCCAGTACTTC
CASNRQGQETQYF
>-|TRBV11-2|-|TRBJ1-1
TGTGCCAGCGGTCGGGTGAACACTGAAGCTTTCTTT
CASGRVNTEAFF
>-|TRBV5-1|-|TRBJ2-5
TGCGCCAGCAGCCCGAGAGCGGTGGTGGAGACCCAGTACTTC
CASSPRAVVETQYF
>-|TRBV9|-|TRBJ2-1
TGTGCCAGCAGCGTAGCTATACAGAATGAGCAGTTCTTC
CASSVAIQNEQFF
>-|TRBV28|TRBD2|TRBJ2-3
TGTGCCAGCAGCCCCTTCCCGGGACTAGCCACAGATACGCAGTATTTT
CASSPFPGLATDTQYF
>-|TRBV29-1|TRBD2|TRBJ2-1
TGCAGCGTTGACTCTCAACTAGCGGGACCTTACAATGAGCAGTTCTTC
CSVDSQLAGPYNEQFF
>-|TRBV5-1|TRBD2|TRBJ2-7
TGCGCCAGCAGCCGGAGCGGGAGTGCCTCTTACGAGCAGTACTTC
CASSRSGSASYEQYF
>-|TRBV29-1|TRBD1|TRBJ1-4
TGCAGCGTTGTGGGACAGGGTGGGGAAAAACTGTTTTTT
CSVVGQGGEKLFF
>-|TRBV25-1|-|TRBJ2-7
TGTGCCAGCACCCGGCCAGGACCGGGGTACGAGCAGTACTTC
CASTRPGPGYEQYF
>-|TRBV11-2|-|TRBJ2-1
TGTGCCAGCGCACCTTACAGTTTCTCCTACAATGAGCAGTTCTTC
CASAPYSFSYNEQFF
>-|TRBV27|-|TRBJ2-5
TGTGCCAGCAGTTTATCCGGGGAGACCCAGTACTTC
CASSLSGETQYF
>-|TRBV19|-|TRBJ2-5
TGTGCCAGTAAGTCGCACGGGGAGATACAAGAGACCCAGTACTTC
CASKSHGEIQETQYF
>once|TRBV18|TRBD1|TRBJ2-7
TGTGCCAGCTCACCTCTGGGACAGGCTACGATTTACGAGCAGTACTTC
CASSPLGQATIYEQYF
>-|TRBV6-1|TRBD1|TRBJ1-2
TGTGCCAGCAGCTGGACAGGGAATGGCTACACCTTC
CASSWTGNGYTF
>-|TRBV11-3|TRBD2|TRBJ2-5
TGTGCCAGCAGCTTAGGGGTGGGCGGGGGTGCGGGAGAGACCCAGTACTTC
CASSLGVGGGAGETQYF
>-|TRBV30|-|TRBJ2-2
TGTGCCTGGAGTGTATTCTCACTCGGGGAGCTGTTTTTT
CAWSVFSLGELFF
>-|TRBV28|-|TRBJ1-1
TGTGCCAGCAGTTGGGGGGGTTTGAACACTGAAGCTTTCTTT
CASSWGGLNTEAFF
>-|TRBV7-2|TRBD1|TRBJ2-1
TGTGCCAGCAGCTCGGACAGGGGGGCTTACAATGAGCAGTTCTTC
CASSSDRGAYNEQFF
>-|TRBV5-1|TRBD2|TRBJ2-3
TGCGCCAGCAGTCGCGGACTAGCGGGGGATCCAGATACGCAGTATTTT
CASSRGLAGDPDTQYF
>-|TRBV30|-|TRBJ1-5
TGTGCCTGGAGCCCGCCGGGAAGCAATCAGCCCCAGCATTTT
CAWSPPGSNQPQHF
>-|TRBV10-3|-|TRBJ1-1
TGTGCCGCGGGCAGAGGGGGGAACACTGAAGCTTTCTTT
CAAGRGGNTEAFF
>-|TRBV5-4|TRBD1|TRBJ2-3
TGTGCCAGCAGCTACAGGGGTCCAGATACGCAGTATTTT
CASSYRGPDTQYF
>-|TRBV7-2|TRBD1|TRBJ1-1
TGTGCCAGCAGCTCCAACAGGGGGCGGAACACTGAAGCTTTCTTT
CASSSNRGRNTEAFF
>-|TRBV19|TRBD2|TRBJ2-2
TGTGCCAGTAGTATAGGTGGGGCTAGCGGGGACGGCGGGGAGCTGTTTTTT
CASSIGGASGDGGELFF
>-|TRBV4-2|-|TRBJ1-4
TGTGCCAGCAGCCACTCCACAGGCGGGGGTGAGCGAAAACTGTTTTTT
CASSHSTGGGERKLFF